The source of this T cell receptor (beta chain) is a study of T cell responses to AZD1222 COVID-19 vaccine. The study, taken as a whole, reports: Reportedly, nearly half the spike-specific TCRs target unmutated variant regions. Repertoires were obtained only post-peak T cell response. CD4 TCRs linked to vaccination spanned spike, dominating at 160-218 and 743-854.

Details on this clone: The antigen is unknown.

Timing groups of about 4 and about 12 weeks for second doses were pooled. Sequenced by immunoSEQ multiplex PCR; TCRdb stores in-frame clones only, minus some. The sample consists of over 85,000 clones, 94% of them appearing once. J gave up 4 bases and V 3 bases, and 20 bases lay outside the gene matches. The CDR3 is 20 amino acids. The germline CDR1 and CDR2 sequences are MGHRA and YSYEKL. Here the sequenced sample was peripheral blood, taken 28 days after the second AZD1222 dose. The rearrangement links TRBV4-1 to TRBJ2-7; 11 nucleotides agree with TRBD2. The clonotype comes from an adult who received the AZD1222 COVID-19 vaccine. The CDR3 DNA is TGCGCCAGCAGCCATAGATTGGACTCCGGGACTAGCGGACACTCATACGAGCAGTACTTC. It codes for CASSHRLDSGTSGHSYEQYF.